A single sample is the source of the 11 T cell receptor beta chains below, sequenced in a study of control samples from healthy donors and cancer patients. Method: immunoSEQ multiplex PCR; TCRdb's copy keeps in-frame clones and lacks some. Of 150,000 to 200,000 clones in the sample, about 94% were seen once. The sample was blood. These receptors all come from a woman in her forties in good health.

This clone was counted once. DNA for the CDR3: TGTGCCAGCAGCTTAGGAGGACAGGGCGGTGTCACCGGGGAGCTGTTTTTT. Translating gives CASSLGGQGGVTGELFF. The chain carries TRBV7-8 and TRBJ2-2; 8 nucleotides match TRBD1. V lost 1 base, J lost 4 bases, and 8 bases stayed unmatched. Germline V gene sequence: CDR1 SGHVS, CDR2 FQNEAQ. This CDR3 has 17 amino acids.

The V and J genes are TRBV29-1 and TRBJ1-2; TRBD1 matches 7 bases. The CDR3 has 12 residues. J was trimmed by 4 bases and V by 5 bases; bases with no gene match: 4. The germline CDR1 and CDR2 sequences are SQVTM and ANQGSEA. This CDR3 reads CSVSDRAYGYTF. The DNA of the CDR3 is TGCAGCGTTTCAGACAGGGCCTATGGCTACACCTTC.

This chain joins TRBV9 and TRBJ2-1; 9 bases line up with TRBD2. V gave up 2 bases and J gave up 4 bases; unmatched junction bases: 4. CDR1 and CDR2 (germline): SGDLS, YYNGEE. The CDR3 sequence is 15 residues long. Here the CDR3 reads CASSVLAGGYNEQFF. The CDR3 DNA reads as TGTGCCAGCAGCGTGCTTGCGGGAGGGTACAATGAGCAGTTCTTC.

V is TRBV2 and J is TRBJ1-5; 7 bases match TRBD1. Germline loops: CDR1 SNHLY, CDR2 FYNNEI. This CDR3 spans 14 amino acids. V dropped 7 bases and J dropped 1; count of bases not matched to a gene: 4. The CDR3 is CASNGQASNQPQHF. CDR3 DNA: TGTGCCAGCAACGGACAGGCGAGCAATCAGCCCCAGCATTTT.

The gene calls are TRBV19 and TRBJ1-3, with D possibly matching TRBD1 (6 bases). V was trimmed by 3 bases and J by 4 bases, leaving 16 bases between them. Germline CDR1 LNHDA, CDR2 SQIVND (reference sequence). The CDR3 sequence is 16 residues long. Here the CDR3 reads CASSIIGRGSGNTIYF. The CDR3 DNA is TGTGCCAGTAGTATCATCGGCAGGGGATCCGGAAACACCATATATTTT.

The chain has TRBV5-1 and TRBJ1-4; TRBD1 matches at 8 bases. Trimming at V came to 4 bases and at J to 8 bases, leaving 10 bases not matched to a gene. CDR3 length equals 15 residues. CDR1 SGHRS and CDR2 YFSETQ come from the germline V gene. The CDR3 sequence is CASSATGAGAEKLFF. For the CDR3, the DNA is TGCGCCAGCAGCGCGACAGGGGCTGGAGCAGAAAAACTGTTTTTT.

This chain connects TRBV30 to TRBJ1-2; D is unclear. The length of the CDR3 is 13 residues. From germline, CDR1 is GTSNPN and CDR2 SVGIG (reference sequence). Trimming removed 4 bases at V and 0 bases at J, with 9 bases between. The CDR3 spells CAWNLGANYGYTF. The CDR3 DNA sequence: TGTGCCTGGAATTTAGGAGCTAACTATGGCTACACCTTC.

The J gene is TRBJ1-6, the V gene TRBV18, with D maybe TRBD1 (6 bases). V was shortened by 3 bases and J by 4 bases, with 13 bases between the two germline ends. In germline, CDR1 is KGHSH, CDR2 LQKENI. The CDR3 totals 16 residues. DNA of the CDR3: TGTGCCAGCTCACCGAACAGGGCTGATTATAATTCACCCCTCCACTTT. As protein: CASSPNRADYNSPLHF.

The V and J genes are TRBV11-2 and TRBJ2-1, with unresolved D. CDR3 length: 13 residues. Germline CDR1 SGHAT, CDR2 FQNNGV. The V end was cut by 3 bases, the J end by 12 bases, with 15 bases between. The chain's CDR3 is CASSLFLKGGQFF. Written as DNA, the CDR3 is TGTGCCAGCAGCTTGTTCCTTAAGGGTGGGCAGTTCTTC.

This sequence joins TRBV19 and TRBJ1-4; 8 bases are shared with TRBD1. Trimming took 8 bases from V and 5 from J; bases not matched to a gene: 4. This CDR3 has 13 residues. CDR1 LNHDA and CDR2 SQIVND come from the germline V gene (reference sequence). The CDR3 region is CASATGENEKLFF. CDR3 nucleotide sequence: TGTGCCAGTGCGACAGGGGAAAATGAAAAACTGTTTTTT.

This chain uses TRBV7-2 with TRBJ2-1, with D maybe TRBD2 (6 bases). Trimming took off 3 bases at V and 9 bases at J, with 18 bases between the two ends. The CDR3 length is 15 residues. The germline CDR1 and CDR2 sequences are SGHTA and FQGNSA. This CDR3 is CASSFGLADSVEQFF. CDR3 coding DNA: TGTGCCAGCAGCTTCGGCTTAGCGGATTCGGTTGAGCAGTTCTTC.